A selection of T cell receptor beta chains follows, all from one sample in a study of CD8+ T cells in alopecia areata. Generated by immunoSEQ multiplex PCR, the TCRdb table keeps only in-frame clones and is missing some. The sample yields 140,000 to 150,000 clones, roughly 61% seen once. The sample was CD4+ T cells sorted from blood, taken at week 0. These receptors came from a human donor with alopecia areata. Each CDR3 is given with its conserved first and last residue. A D gene is named only where the DNA matches it firmly. Not every row has a clone size; where given, it reads once, few, many or a size class.

V,J,size,D,CDR3,DNA
TRBV6-5,TRBJ2-5,-,-,CASRLGGPGETQYF,TGTGCCAGCAGGCTGGGGGGTCCTGGGGAGACCCAGTACTTC
TRBV29-1,TRBJ2-7,-,TRBD1,CSVFTGVREQYF,TGCAGCGTTTTCACAGGGGTGAGGGAGCAGTACTTC
TRBV4-2,TRBJ2-3,few,TRBD2,CASSFRTSGFMDTQYF,TGTGCCAGCAGTTTCCGCACTAGCGGTTTCATGGATACGCAGTATTTT
TRBV5-1,TRBJ2-5,few,-,CASSLAGTQETQYF,TGCGCCAGCAGCTTGGCGGGGACCCAAGAGACCCAGTACTTC
TRBV2,TRBJ2-3,once,TRBD2,CASSERAGGLTDTQYF,TGTGCCAGCAGTGAAAGAGCGGGGGGGCTTACAGATACGCAGTATTTT
TRBV5-6,TRBJ2-2,few,-,CASSLGRRAIGELFF,TGTGCCAGCAGCTTGGGCCGCCGGGCGATCGGGGAGCTGTTTTTT
TRBV2,TRBJ2-3,-,-,CASGGRQSTDTQYF,TGTGCCAGCGGTGGCAGGCAAAGCACAGATACGCAGTATTTT
TRBV7-9,TRBJ2-5,few,TRBD1,CASSPLRTGVEKETQYF,TGTGCCAGCAGCCCACTCCGGACAGGGGTAGAGAAAGAGACCCAGTACTTC
TRBV5-4,TRBJ1-2,-,TRBD1,CASSQTMRQGALGYTF,TGTGCCAGCAGCCAAACTATGAGACAGGGGGCGCTTGGCTACACCTTC
TRBV7-2,TRBJ1-5,-,-,CASSLGGARPQHF,TGTGCCAGCAGCTTAGGGGGGGCTAGGCCCCAGCATTTT
TRBV30,TRBJ1-2,few,-,CAWMTPQASYGYTF,TGTGCCTGGATGACCCCCCAGGCCTCCTATGGCTACACCTTC
TRBV2,TRBJ1-4,-,-,CAARREAGGNEKLFF,TGTGCCGCCCGTCGGGAGGCCGGGGGTAATGAAAAACTGTTTTTT
TRBV7-9,TRBJ1-2,-,-,CASITPRNYGYTF,TGTGCCAGCATCACTCCCCGGAACTATGGCTACACCTTC
TRBV4-2,TRBJ2-5,-,-,CASSQDPTGPTQETQYF,TGTGCCAGCAGCCAAGATCCGACAGGACCGACCCAAGAGACCCAGTACTTC
TRBV2,TRBJ2-2,-,-,CASSVGTQNGELFF,TGTGCCAGCAGTGTCGGGACTCAAAACGGGGAGCTGTTTTTT
TRBV6-5,TRBJ1-2,-,-,CASLWPGQGYGYTF,TGTGCCAGCCTCTGGCCAGGGCAGGGGTATGGCTACACCTTC
TRBV6-5,TRBJ1-2,few,-,CASSYRGAGYTF,TGTGCCAGCAGTTACCGTGGGGCTGGCTACACCTTC
TRBV23-1,TRBJ1-4,-,-,CASSPHVTRWEKLFF,TGCGCCAGCAGTCCCCATGTCACCCGATGGGAAAAACTGTTTTTT
TRBV2,TRBJ2-4,-,-,CASRSGLAKNIQYF,TGTGCCAGCAGGTCGGGACTAGCCAAAAACATTCAGTACTTC
TRBV29-1,TRBJ2-2,few,TRBD2,CSAGGGSGELFF,TGCAGCGCCGGCGGGGGGTCCGGGGAGCTGTTTTTT
TRBV23-1,TRBJ2-7,-,-,CASRPYLSYAQYF,TGCGCCAGCAGACCCTACCTCTCCTACGCGCAGTACTTC
TRBV6-5,TRBJ1-3,-,TRBD1,CASRTGTGRNTIYF,TGTGCCAGCAGGACCGGGACAGGGCGAAACACCATATATTTT
TRBV2,TRBJ1-2,-,-,CASSEEKSAFNYGYTF,TGTGCCAGCAGTGAAGAGAAGTCCGCCTTTAACTATGGCTACACCTTC
TRBV18,TRBJ2-7,-,TRBD2,CASSPRRAGDSYEQYF,TGTGCCAGCTCACCACGCCGAGCGGGGGACTCCTACGAGCAGTACTTC
TRBV30,TRBJ1-1,-,TRBD1,CAWSTGQAKAFF,TGTGCCTGGTCAACCGGACAGGCGAAAGCTTTCTTT
TRBV30,TRBJ1-1,-,TRBD1,CAWSFGQGKAFF,TGTGCCTGGAGCTTTGGACAGGGCAAAGCTTTCTTT
TRBV5-6,TRBJ2-1,-,-,CASSSPGTGRGNEQFF,TGTGCCAGCAGCTCTCCCGGGACGGGAAGGGGCAATGAGCAGTTCTTC
TRBV5-1,TRBJ2-3,few,-,CASSPGRSGADTQYF,TGCGCCAGCAGTCCAGGACGATCTGGGGCAGATACGCAGTATTTT
TRBV7-2,TRBJ2-7,-,TRBD1,CASSPMGQGYEQYF,TGTGCCAGCAGCCCCATGGGACAGGGCTACGAGCAGTACTTC
TRBV30,TRBJ2-1,once,TRBD1,CAWSPRRTGGVLGGAPEQFF,TGTGCCTGGAGTCCACGGAGGACAGGGGGCGTCTTGGGAGGGGCTCCGGAGCAGTTCTTC
TRBV5-5,TRBJ1-2,-,-,CASSLVGDSNYGYTF,TGTGCCAGCAGCTTGGTAGGGGACTCTAACTATGGCTACACCTTC
TRBV4-3,TRBJ1-1,few,-,CASSPLFPGPTEAFF,TGCGCCAGCAGCCCCCTTTTCCCGGGGCCCACTGAAGCTTTCTTT
TRBV7-2,TRBJ2-3,few,-,CASSLVSGTQYF,TGTGCCAGCAGCTTAGTATCGGGCACGCAGTATTTT
TRBV5-1,TRBJ1-2,-,-,CASSLTVNYGYTF,TGCGCCAGCAGCCTGACAGTTAACTATGGCTACACCTTC
TRBV27,TRBJ2-7,-,-,CASSLRQVGYEQYF,TGTGCCAGCTCCCTACGACAGGTGGGCTACGAGCAGTACTTC
TRBV6-5,TRBJ2-2,few,-,CASSYSENTGELFF,TGTGCCAGCAGTTACTCAGAGAACACCGGGGAGCTGTTTTTT
TRBV30,TRBJ1-2,-,-,CAWSATGTMNYGYTF,TGTGCCTGGAGTGCAACAGGGACGATGAACTATGGCTACACCTTC
TRBV29-1,TRBJ2-3,-,TRBD2,CSVEGPSGGAGTQYF,TGCAGCGTTGAGGGCCCCAGCGGGGGGGCCGGTACGCAGTATTTT
TRBV29-1,TRBJ1-4,few,TRBD1,CSVVGGQGASANEKLFF,TGCAGCGTTGTCGGTGGACAGGGGGCATCAGCTAATGAAAAACTGTTTTTT
TRBV29-1,TRBJ1-2,few,TRBD1,CSIYRGGSGYTF,TGCAGCATCTACAGGGGAGGGTCGGGCTACACCTTC
TRBV7-3,TRBJ1-6,many,TRBD1,CASSLSAGGSSYNSPLHF,TGCGCCAGCAGCCTATCAGCAGGGGGGAGCTCCTATAATTCACCCCTCCACTTT
TRBV7-2,TRBJ2-5,-,TRBD2,CASSPRLAGTTLQETQYF,TGTGCCAGCAGCCCAAGACTAGCGGGGACGACACTTCAAGAGACCCAGTACTTC
TRBV29-1,TRBJ1-5,few,-,CSVTDGNQPQHF,TGCAGCGTAACGGACGGGAATCAGCCCCAGCATTTT
TRBV5-6,TRBJ1-1,-,-,CASSLESEAFF,TGTGCCAGCAGTCTAGAGTCTGAAGCTTTCTTT
TRBV11-2,TRBJ2-3,-,-,CASSLGYDTQYF,TGTGCCAGCAGCTTAGGCTACGATACGCAGTATTTT
TRBV27,TRBJ1-1,few,TRBD1,CASSRRQGAGYTEAFF,TGTGCCAGCAGCCGCCGACAGGGGGCTGGTTACACTGAAGCTTTCTTT
TRBV9,TRBJ2-5,-,-,CASRGAGETQYF,TGTGCCAGCAGAGGGGCCGGAGAGACCCAGTACTTC
TRBV30,TRBJ1-5,-,TRBD1,CAWSGDRGKHQPQHF,TGTGCCTGGAGTGGGGACAGGGGAAAGCATCAGCCCCAGCATTTT
TRBV9,TRBJ2-2,-,-,CASGYPGELFF,TGTGCCAGCGGCTATCCCGGGGAGCTGTTTTTT
TRBV5-4,TRBJ2-2,-,-,CASSLAGQSGELFF,TGTGCCAGCAGCTTGGCCGGGCAATCCGGGGAGCTGTTTTTT
TRBV19,TRBJ2-1,-,-,CASSLSFYNEQFF,TGTGCCAGTAGTCTCTCCTTCTACAATGAGCAGTTCTTC
TRBV6-1,TRBJ2-4,few,-,CASSEDLLLVGYF,TGTGCCAGCAGTGAAGATCTACTCCTGGTTGGGTACTTC
TRBV9,TRBJ2-5,-,-,CASSEEQETQYF,TGTGCCAGCAGCGAGGAGCAAGAGACCCAGTACTTC